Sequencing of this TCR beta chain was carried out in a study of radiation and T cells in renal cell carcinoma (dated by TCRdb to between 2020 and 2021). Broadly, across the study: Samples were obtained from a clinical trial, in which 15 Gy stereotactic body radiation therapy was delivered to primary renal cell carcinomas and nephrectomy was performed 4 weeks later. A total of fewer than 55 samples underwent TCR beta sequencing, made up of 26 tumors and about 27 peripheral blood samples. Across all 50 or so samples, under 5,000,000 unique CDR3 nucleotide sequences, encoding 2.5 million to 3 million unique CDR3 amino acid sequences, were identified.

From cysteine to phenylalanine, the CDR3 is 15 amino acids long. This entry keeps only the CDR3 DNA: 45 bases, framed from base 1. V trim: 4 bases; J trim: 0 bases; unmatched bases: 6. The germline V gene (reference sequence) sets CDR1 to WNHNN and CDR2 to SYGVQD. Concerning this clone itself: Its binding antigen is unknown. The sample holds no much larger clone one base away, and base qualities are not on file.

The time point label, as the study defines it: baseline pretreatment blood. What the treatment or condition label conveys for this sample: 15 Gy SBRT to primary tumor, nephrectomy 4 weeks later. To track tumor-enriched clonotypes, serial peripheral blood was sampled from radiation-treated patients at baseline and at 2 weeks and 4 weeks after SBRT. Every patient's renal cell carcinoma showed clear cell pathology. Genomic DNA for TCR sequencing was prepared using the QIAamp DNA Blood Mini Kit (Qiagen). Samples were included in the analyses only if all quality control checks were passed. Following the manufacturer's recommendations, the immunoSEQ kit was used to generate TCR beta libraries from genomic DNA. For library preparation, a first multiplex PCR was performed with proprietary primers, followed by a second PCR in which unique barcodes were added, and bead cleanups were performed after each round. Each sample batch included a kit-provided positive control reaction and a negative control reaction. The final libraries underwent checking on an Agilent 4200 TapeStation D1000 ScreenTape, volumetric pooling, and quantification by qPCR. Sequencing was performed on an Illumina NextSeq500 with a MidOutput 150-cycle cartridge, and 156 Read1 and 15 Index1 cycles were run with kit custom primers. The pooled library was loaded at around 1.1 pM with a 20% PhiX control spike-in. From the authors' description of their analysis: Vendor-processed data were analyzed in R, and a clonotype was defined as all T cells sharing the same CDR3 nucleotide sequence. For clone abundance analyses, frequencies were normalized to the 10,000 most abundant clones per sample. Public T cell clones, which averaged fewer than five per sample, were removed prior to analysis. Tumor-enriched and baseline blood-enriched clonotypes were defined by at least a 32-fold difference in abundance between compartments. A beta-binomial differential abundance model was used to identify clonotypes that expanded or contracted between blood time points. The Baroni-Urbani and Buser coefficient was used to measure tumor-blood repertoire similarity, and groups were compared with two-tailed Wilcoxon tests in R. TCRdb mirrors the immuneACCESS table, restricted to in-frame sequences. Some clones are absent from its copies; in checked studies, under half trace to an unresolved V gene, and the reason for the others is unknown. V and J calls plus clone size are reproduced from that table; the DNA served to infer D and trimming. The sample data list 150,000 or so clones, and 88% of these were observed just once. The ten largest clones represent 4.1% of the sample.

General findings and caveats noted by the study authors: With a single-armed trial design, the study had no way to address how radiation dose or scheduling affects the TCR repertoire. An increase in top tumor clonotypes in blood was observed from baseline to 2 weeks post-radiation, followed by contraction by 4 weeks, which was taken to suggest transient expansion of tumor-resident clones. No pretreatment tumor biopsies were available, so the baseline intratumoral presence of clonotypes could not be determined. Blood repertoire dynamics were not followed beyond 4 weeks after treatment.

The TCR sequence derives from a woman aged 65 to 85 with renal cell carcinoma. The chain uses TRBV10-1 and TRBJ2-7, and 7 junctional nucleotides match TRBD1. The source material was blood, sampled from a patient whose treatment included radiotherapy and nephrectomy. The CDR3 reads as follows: CASSVADRPSYEQYF. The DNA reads TGCGCCAGCAGTGTTGCGGACAGGCCCTCCTACGAGCAGTACTTC.